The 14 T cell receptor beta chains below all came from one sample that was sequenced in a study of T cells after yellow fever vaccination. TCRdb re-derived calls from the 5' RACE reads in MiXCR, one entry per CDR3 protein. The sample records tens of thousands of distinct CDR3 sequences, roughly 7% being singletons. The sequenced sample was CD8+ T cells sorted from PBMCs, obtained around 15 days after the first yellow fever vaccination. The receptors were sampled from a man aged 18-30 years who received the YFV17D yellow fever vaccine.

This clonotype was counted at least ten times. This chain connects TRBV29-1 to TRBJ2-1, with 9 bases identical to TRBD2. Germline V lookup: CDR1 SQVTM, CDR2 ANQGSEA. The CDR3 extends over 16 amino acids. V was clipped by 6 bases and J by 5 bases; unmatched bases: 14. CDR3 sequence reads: CSVYDFAGGPNNEQFF. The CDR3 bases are TGCAGCGTATATGATTTCGCGGGGGGGCCCAACAATGAGCAGTTCTTC.

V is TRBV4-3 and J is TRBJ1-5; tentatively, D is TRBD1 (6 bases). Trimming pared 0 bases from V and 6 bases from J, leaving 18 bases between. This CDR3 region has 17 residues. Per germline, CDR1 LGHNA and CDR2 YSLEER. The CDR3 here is CASSQEAGTRGSQPQHF. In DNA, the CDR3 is TGCGCCAGCAGCCAAGAAGCCGGGACACGGGGAAGTCAGCCCCAGCATTTT.

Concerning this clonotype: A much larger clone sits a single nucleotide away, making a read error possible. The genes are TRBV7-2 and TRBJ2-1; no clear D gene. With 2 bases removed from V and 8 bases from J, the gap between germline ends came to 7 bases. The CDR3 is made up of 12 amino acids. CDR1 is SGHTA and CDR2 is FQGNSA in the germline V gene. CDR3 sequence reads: CASSLWLHEQFF. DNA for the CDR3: TGTGCCAGCAGCTTATGGTTACATGAGCAGTTCTTC.

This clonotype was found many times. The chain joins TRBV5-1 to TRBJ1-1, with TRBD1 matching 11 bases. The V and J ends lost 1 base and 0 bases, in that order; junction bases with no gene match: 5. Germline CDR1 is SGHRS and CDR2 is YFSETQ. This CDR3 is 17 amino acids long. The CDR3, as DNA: TGCGCCAGCAGCTTGATCGGACAGGGGGCCATGAACACTGAAGCTTTCTTT. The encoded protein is CASSLIGQGAMNTEAFF.

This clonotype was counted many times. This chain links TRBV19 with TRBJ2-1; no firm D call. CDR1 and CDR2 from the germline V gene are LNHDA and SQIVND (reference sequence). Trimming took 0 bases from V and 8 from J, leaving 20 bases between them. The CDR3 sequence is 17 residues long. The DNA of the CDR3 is TGTGCCAGTAGTATAGAGCCGATCCTCCTAACCCCCCATGAGCAGTTCTTC. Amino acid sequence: CASSIEPILLTPHEQFF.

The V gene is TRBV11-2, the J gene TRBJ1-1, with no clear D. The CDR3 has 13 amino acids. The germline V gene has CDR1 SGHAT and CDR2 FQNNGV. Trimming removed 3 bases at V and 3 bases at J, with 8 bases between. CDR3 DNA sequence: TGTGCCAGCAGCTTTAGTAGCGACACTGAAGCTTTCTTT. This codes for CASSFSSDTEAFF.

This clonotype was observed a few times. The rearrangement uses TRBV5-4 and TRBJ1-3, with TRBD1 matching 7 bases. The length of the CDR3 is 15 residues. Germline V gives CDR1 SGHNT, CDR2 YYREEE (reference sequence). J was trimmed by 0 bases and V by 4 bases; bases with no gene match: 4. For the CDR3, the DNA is TGTGCCAGCAGCCTACAGGGGTCCTCTGGAAACACCATATATTTT. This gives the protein CASSLQGSSGNTIYF.

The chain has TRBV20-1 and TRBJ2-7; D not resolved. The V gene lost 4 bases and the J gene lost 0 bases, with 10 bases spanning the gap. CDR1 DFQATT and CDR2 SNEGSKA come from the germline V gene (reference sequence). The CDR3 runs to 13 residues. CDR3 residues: CSATPRTSYEQYF. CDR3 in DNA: TGCAGTGCTACCCCTAGGACCTCCTACGAGCAGTACTTC.

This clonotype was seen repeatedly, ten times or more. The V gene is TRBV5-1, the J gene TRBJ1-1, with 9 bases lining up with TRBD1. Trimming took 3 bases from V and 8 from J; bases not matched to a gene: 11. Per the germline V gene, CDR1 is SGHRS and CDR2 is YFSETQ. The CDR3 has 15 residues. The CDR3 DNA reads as TGCGCCAGCAGCTACCGGGACAGGGCGGTAGGAGAAGCTTTCTTT. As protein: CASSYRDRAVGEAFF.

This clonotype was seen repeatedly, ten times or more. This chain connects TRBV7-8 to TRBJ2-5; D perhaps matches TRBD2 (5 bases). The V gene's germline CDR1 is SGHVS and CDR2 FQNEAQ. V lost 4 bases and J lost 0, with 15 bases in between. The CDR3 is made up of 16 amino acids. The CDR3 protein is CASSSRVGEYQETQYF. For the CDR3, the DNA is TGTGCCAGCAGCTCGAGGGTGGGAGAGTACCAAGAGACCCAGTACTTC.

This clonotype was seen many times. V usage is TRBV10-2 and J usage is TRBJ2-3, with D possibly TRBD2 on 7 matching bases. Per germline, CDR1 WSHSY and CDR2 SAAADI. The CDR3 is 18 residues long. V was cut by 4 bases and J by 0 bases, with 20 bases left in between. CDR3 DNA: TGCGCCAGCAGTGTCACCGGGGGGCCGAGGACTAGCACAGATACGCAGTATTTT. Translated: CASSVTGGPRTSTDTQYF.

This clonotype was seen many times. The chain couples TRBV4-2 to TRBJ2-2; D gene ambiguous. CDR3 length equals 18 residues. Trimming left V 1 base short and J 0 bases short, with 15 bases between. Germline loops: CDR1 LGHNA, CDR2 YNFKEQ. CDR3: CASSQVGKYSANTGELFF. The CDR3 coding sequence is TGTGCCAGCAGCCAAGTGGGGAAATACTCGGCGAACACCGGGGAGCTGTTTTTT.

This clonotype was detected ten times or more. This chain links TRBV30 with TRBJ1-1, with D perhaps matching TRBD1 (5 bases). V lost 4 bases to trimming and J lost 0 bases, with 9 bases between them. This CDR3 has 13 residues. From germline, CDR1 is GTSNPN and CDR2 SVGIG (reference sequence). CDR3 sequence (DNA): TGTGCCTGGAAGGGGATCATGAACACTGAAGCTTTCTTT. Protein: CAWKGIMNTEAFF.

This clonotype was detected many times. CDR3 coding DNA: TGTGCCAGCAGCCAAGGTCTGCCAGCAACTAATGAAAAACTGTTTTTT. Its protein product is CASSQGLPATNEKLFF. This sequence joins TRBV16 and TRBJ1-4, with no clear D. With 2 bases removed from V and 0 bases from J, the gap between germline ends came to 10 bases. The CDR3 is 16 residues long. Germline loops: CDR1 KGHSY, CDR2 FQNENV.